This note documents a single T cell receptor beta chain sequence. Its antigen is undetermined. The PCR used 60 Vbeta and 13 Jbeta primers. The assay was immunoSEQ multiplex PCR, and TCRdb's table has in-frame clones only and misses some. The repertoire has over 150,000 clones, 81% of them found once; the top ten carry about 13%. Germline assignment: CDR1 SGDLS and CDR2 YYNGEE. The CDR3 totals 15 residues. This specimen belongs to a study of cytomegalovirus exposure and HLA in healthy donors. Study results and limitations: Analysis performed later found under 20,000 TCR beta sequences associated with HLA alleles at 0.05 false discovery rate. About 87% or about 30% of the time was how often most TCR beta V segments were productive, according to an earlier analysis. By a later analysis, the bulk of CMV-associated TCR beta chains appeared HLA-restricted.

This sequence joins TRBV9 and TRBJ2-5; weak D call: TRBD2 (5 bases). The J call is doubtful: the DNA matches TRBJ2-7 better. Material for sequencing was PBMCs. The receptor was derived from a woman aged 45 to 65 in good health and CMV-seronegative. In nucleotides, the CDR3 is TGTGCCAGCAGCGTAGGGAGCACTAGCTCCTACGAGCAGTACTTC. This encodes CASSVGSTSSYEQYF.